This entry lists 6 T cell receptor beta chains sequenced from one sample in a study of monozygotic twins with inflammatory bowel disease. TCRdb re-called the 5' RACE reads and gives one entry per CDR3 protein, without DNA. The sample spans about 300,000 distinct CDR3 sequences; the ten largest clones claim more than 4.5%. Sample: blood. The receptors come from a human donor with ulcerative colitis or Crohn's disease, or a healthy co-twin of an affected twin (not recorded which).

This sequence joins TRBV4-1 and TRBJ2-1; TCRdb indicates TRBD1, and absent DNA this call remains unverified. Germline assignment: CDR1 MGHRA and CDR2 YSYEKL. This CDR3 is 17 amino acids long. The CDR3 sequence: CASSRSGGGGHRDEQFF.

J is TRBJ2-6 and V is TRBV30; the TRBD2 assignment by TCRdb is unverifiable without DNA. Per the germline V gene, CDR1 is GTSNPN and CDR2 is SVGIG (reference sequence). CDR3 length: 17 residues. The CDR3 protein is CAWSGEGAIIGANVLTF.

This chain joins TRBV11-2 and TRBJ2-3; TCRdb designates TRBD2, a call that cannot be tested without DNA. This CDR3 spans 20 amino acids. Per germline, CDR1 SGHAT and CDR2 FQNNGV. CDR3 region: CASSLKGRSSGPYLTDTQYF.

The chain has TRBV28 and TRBJ2-5; no DNA is available, so the TRBD1 call from TCRdb remains unchecked. The CDR3 contains 14 residues. CDR1 MDHEN and CDR2 SYDVKM come from the germline V gene. The CDR3 sequence: CASSLVLSGETQYF.

The chain carries TRBV5-1 and TRBJ1-6; TCRdb selects TRBD1, and the lack of DNA leaves this call unchecked. Germline assignment: CDR1 SGHRS and CDR2 YFSETQ. CDR3 length: 15 residues. The CDR3 is CASSAETGIVSPLHF.

The chain joins TRBV6-1 to TRBJ2-5. CDR1 is MNHNS, CDR2 SASEGT, per germline. The CDR3 sequence is 12 residues long. CDR3 in amino acids: CASSQKRETQYF.